This T cell receptor beta chain was recorded in a study of blood T cell repertoires in COVID-19 (TCRdb year 2020). About the full investigation: Samples covering the acute and convalescent phases of COVID-19 were provided by collaborators in the United States, Italy and Spain. The material from the prospective study consisted of cDNA or gDNA derived from T cells, B-cell-depleted T cells, or PBMCs. Subjects who had been exposed to COVID-19, were actively infected with it, or had recovered from it provided the deeply sampled blood TCRbeta repertoires that made up the dataset. The repertoires were released in a freely available public database meant as a resource for research on the immune response to SARS-CoV-2. Samples came from the ongoing ImmuneRACE study (first 160 participants) plus 1,254 subjects from 6 global collaborators. A de-identified subject ID, COVID-19 status, age in years and sex were almost always included in the sample metadata. Where available, HLA class I and class II types were obtained from metadata supplied by the sample provider rather than from assay-based typing. General findings and caveats noted by the study authors: Clinical and demographic metadata were provided uncurated, with the amount varying by source and participant.

A second Seattle source provided samples from volunteer blood donors who had recovered from COVID-19. The collaborating institutions used their own protocols to collect whole blood in K2EDTA tubes. Collaborator samples were shipped for TCRbeta analysis as frozen whole blood, isolated PBMCs, or DNA extracted from either sample type. TCRbeta CDR3 regions were amplified from genomic DNA by means of the immunoSEQ Assay, a bias-controlled multiplex PCR. The study's processing was this. The number of nucleated cells in each sample was estimated from the amplification of reference gene primers within the assay. Sequence reads were collapsed and filtered to measure the absolute abundance of every unique TCRbeta CDR3 rearrangement. Productive Simpson clonality was computed per sample as the square root of Simpson's diversity index over productive rearrangements. TCRdb limited this immuneACCESS table to in-frame rearrangements with V and J called. A share of clones is missing; checked studies link under half to unresolved V genes, and the rest is unexplained. The V and J calls and the clone size are those of that table, but D and trimming were determined from the DNA. The sample table contains roughly 340,000 clones; only one count was recorded for around nine tenths of them. The top ten clones comprise around 3.3% of the sample.

Comment on this clone: No cognate antigen has been identified for it. No base qualities exist here, and no much larger clone lies one base off it.

V is pruned by 0 bases and J by 6 bases, leaving 5 bases of the junction without a gene match. The CDR3 sequence holds 14 residues, the cysteine and valine included. This entry keeps only the CDR3 DNA: 42 bases, framed from base 1. The germline V gene specifies LGHNA as CDR1 and YSLEER as CDR2. The origin of this receptor is a woman aged 18-29 years who had recovered from COVID-19. The rearranged segments are TRBV4-3 and TRBJ2-7; 7 central bases correspond to TRBD1. Sequencing was carried out using peripheral blood. The bases are TGCGCCAGCAGCCAAGAAGGGACAGCGTGCGAGCAGTACGTC. The translation is CASSQEGTACEQYV.